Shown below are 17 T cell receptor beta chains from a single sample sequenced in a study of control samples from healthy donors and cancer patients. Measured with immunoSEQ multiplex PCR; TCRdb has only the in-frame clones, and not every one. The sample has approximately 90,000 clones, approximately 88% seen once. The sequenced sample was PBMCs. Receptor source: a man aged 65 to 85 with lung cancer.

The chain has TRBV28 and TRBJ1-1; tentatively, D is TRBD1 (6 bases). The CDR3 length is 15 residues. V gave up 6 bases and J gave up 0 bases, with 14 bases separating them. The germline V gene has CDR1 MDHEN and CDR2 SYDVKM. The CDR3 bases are TGTGCCAGCAGATCCCCAGGGGCCTTGAACACTGAAGCTTTCTTT. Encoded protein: CASRSPGALNTEAFF. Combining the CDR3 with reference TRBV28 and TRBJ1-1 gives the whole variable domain DVKVTQSSRYLVKRTGEKVFLECVQDMDHENMFWYRQDPGLGLRLIYFSYDVKMKEKGDIPEGYSVSREKKERFSLILESASTNQTSMYLCASRSPGALNTEAFFGQGTRLTVV.

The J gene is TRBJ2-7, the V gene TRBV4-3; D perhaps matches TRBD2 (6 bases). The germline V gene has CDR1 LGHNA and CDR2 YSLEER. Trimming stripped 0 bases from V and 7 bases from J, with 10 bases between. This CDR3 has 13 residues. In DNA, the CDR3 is TGCGCCAGCAGCCAAGAATCCCGGGGGGAGCAGTACTTC. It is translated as CASSQESRGEQYF.

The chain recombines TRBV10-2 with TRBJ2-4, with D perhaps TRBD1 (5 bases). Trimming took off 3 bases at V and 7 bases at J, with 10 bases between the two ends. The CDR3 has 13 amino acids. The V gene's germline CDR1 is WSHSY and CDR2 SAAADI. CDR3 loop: CASSEQVMNIQYF. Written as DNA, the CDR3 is TGCGCCAGCAGTGAACAGGTGATGAACATTCAGTACTTC.

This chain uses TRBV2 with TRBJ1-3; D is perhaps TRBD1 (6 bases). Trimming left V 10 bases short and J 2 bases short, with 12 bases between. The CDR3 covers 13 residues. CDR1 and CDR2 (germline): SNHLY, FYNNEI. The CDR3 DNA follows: TGTGCCATTAGCGGGGGGCCTGGAAACACCATATATTTT. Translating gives CAISGGPGNTIYF. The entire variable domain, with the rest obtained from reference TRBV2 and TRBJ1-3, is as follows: EPEVTQTPSHQVTQMGQEVILRCVPISNHLYFYWYRQILGQKVEFLVSFYNNEISEKSEIFDDQFSVERPDGSNFTLKIRSTKLEDSAMYFCAISGGPGNTIYFGEGSWLTVV.

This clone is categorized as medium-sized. Here the CDR3 DNA reads TGTGCCAGCTCACCATATAGCACCACGAACACCGGGGAGCTGTTTTTT. Amino acid sequence: CASSPYSTTNTGELFF. The rearrangement links TRBV18 to TRBJ2-2; D is unclear. V lost 2 bases to trimming and J lost 0 bases, with 10 bases between them. The germline V gene has CDR1 KGHSH and CDR2 LQKENI. This CDR3 is 16 amino acids long.

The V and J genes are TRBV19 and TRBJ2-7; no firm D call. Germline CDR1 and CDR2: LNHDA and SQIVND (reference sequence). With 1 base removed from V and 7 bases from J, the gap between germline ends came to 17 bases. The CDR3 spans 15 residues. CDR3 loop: CASSIAGRSFVEQYF. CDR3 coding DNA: TGTGCCAGTAGTATAGCTGGCCGCTCGTTTGTGGAGCAGTACTTC.

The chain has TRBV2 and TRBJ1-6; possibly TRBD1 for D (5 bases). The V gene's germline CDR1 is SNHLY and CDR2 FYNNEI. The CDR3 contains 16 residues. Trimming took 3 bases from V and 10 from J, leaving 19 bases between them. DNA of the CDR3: TGTGCCAGCAGTGAGGTAGTTGCCAGGGAGGACTCACCCCTCCACTTT. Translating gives CASSEVVAREDSPLHF.

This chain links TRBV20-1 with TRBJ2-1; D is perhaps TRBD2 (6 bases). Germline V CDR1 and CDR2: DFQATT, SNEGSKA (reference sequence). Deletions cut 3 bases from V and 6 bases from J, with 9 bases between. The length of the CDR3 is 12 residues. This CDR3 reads CSASIAANEQFF. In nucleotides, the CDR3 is TGCAGTGCTAGTATAGCGGCCAATGAGCAGTTCTTC.

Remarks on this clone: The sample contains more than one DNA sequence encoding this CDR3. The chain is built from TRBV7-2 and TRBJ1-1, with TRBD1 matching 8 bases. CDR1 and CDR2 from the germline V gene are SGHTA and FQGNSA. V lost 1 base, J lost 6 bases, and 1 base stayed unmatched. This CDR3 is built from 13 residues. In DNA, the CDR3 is TGTGCCAGCAGCTTAGTACAGGGGGCTGAAGCTTTCTTT. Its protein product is CASSLVQGAEAFF.

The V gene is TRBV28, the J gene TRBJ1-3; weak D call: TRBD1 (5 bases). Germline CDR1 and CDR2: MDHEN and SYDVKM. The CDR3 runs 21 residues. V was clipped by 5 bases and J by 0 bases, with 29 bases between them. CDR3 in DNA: TGTGCCAGCAGTGGGGTGCTAGGTGCCCAAGTGGGGCACCACTCTGGAAACACCATATATTTT. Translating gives CASSGVLGAQVGHHSGNTIYF.

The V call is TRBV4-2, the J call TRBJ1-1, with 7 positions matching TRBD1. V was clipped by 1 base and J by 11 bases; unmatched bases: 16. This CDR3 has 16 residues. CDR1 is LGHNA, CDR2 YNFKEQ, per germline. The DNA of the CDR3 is TGTGCCAGCAGCCAAGGGAAATCAGGGGGGCAGGGAAAGGCTTTCTTT. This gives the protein CASSQGKSGGQGKAFF.

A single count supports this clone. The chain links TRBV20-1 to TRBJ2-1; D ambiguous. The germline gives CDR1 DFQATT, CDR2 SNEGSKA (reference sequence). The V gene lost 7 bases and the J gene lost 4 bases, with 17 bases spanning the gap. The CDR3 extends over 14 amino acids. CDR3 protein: CSVNERKNYNEQFF. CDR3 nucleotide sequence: TGCAGTGTTAATGAACGCAAAAATTACAATGAGCAGTTCTTC.

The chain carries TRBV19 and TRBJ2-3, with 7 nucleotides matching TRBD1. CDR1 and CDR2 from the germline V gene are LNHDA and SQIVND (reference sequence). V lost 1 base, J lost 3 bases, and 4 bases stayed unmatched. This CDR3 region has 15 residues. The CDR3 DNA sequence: TGTGCCAGTAGTATAGGAGGGGGCGAGACAGATACGCAGTATTTT. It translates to CASSIGGGETDTQYF. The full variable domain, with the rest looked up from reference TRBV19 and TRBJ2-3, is DGGITQSPKYLFRKEGQNVTLSCEQNLNHDAMYWYRQDPGQGLRLIYYSQIVNDFQKGDIAEGYSVSREKKESFPLTVTSAQKNPTAFYLCASSIGGGETDTQYFGPGTRLTVL.

DNA of the CDR3: TGTGCCACCAGCGGCCCGACAAAGCAGTACTTC. Residues: CATSGPTKQYF. The chain employs TRBV15 and TRBJ2-7; no clear D gene. CDR1 and CDR2 (germline): LNHNV, YYDKDF (reference sequence). The CDR3 covers 11 residues. Between the trimmed V and J ends, which lost 5 bases and 8 bases, there was a span of 10 bases.

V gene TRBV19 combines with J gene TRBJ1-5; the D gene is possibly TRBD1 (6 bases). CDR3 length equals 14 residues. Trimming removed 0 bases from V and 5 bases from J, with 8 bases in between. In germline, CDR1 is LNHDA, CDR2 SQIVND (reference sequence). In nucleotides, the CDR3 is TGTGCCAGTAGTATAGAGAGGGGGTATCAGCCCCAGCATTTT. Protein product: CASSIERGYQPQHF.

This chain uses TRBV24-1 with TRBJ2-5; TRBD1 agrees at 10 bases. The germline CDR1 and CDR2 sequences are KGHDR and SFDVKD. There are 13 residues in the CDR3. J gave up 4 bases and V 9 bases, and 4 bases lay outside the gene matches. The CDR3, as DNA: TGTGCCACCCGACAGGGGGCGGCAGAGACCCAGTACTTC. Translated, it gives CATRQGAAETQYF.

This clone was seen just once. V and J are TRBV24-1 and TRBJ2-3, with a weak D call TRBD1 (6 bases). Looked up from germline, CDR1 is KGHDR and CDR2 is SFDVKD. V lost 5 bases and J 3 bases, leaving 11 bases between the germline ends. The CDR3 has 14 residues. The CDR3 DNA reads TGTGCCACCAGTGTGGCAGGGGCGACAGATACGCAGTATTTT. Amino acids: CATSVAGATDTQYF.